Below are 19 T cell receptor beta chains sequenced from a single sample in a study of blood T cell repertoires in COVID-19. Measured with immunoSEQ multiplex PCR; TCRdb has only the in-frame clones, and not every one. The top ten clones hold over 2% of a sample with fewer than 300,000 clones, around 87% of them seen once. Sequenced input: peripheral blood. These receptors originate from a woman between 50 and 59 years old with acute or convalescent COVID-19.

The chain employs TRBV5-5 and TRBJ2-3; 11 bases align to TRBD2. V lost 5 bases to trimming and J lost 6 bases; unmatched junction nucleotides: 8. This CDR3 is 15 amino acids long. The germline V gene has CDR1 SGHKS and CDR2 YYEKEE (reference sequence). The CDR3 sequence: CASRASGRPWDTQYF. The CDR3 DNA sequence: TGTGCCAGCAGGGCTAGCGGGAGGCCCTGGGATACGCAGTATTTT.

This clone has just a few counts. The CDR3 region is CASSLYRGGFQVNYGYTF. The CDR3 DNA is TGTGCCAGCAGCTTATACAGGGGAGGATTTCAAGTGAACTATGGCTACACCTTC. The J gene is TRBJ1-2, the V gene TRBV5-8; 7 bases are a match to TRBD1. Germline trimming cut 2 bases from V and 2 bases from J; bases unmatched to any gene: 15. The CDR3 runs to 18 residues. Germline assignment: CDR1 SGHTS and CDR2 YDEGEE. The whole variable domain, remainder taken from reference TRBV5-8 and TRBJ1-2, is EAGVTQSPTHLIKTRGQQATLRCSPISGHTSVYWYQQALGLGLQFLLWYDEGEERNRGNFPPRFSGRQFPNYSSELNVNALELEDSALYLCASSLYRGGFQVNYGYTFGSGTRLTVV.

The CDR3 region is CASSVGGVEGFIRSEQFF. CDR3 in DNA: TGTGCCAGCAGCGTAGGGGGTGTGGAGGGATTCATCCGTAGTGAGCAGTTCTTC. The rearrangement joins TRBV9 to TRBJ2-1; a possible D gene is TRBD2 (6 bases). Germline values: CDR1 SGDLS, CDR2 YYNGEE. The CDR3 length is 18 residues. V lost 0 bases, J lost 9 bases, and 25 bases lay in between.

The genes are TRBV5-4 and TRBJ2-7; the match to TRBD2 covers 13 bases. The germline CDR1 and CDR2 sequences are SGHNT and YYREEE (reference sequence). The V and J ends lost 3 bases and 3 bases, in that order; junction bases with no gene match: 0. The CDR3 extends over 14 amino acids. CDR3 region: CASSWTSGSYEQYF. The CDR3 DNA is TGTGCCAGCAGCTGGACTAGCGGGAGCTACGAGCAGTACTTC.

The V gene is TRBV5-4, the J gene TRBJ1-2; possible D gene TRBD1, 5 bases. Germline loops: CDR1 SGHNT, CDR2 YYREEE (reference sequence). V was pared by 4 bases and J by 4 bases, with 11 bases between. The CDR3 contains 13 residues. The CDR3 loop reads CASSPQVTYGYTF. CDR3 DNA: TGTGCCAGCAGCCCACAGGTAACCTATGGCTACACCTTC.

This clone is a singleton in its sample. The CDR3, as DNA: TGCGCCAGCAGCCAAGAATTGGGTTTCGTGGCGGAAATATATGGCTACACCTTC. Translation gives CASSQELGFVAEIYGYTF. The chain recombines TRBV4-3 with TRBJ1-2; D not resolved. The CDR3 is 18 amino acids. Trimming left V 0 bases short and J 5 bases short, with 22 bases between. The V gene's germline CDR1 is LGHNA and CDR2 YSLEER.

This clone showed up just once. CDR3 DNA sequence: TGTGCCAGTAGTATAGCTGGCCTCGGGGAGGATACGCAGTATTTT. Translated, it gives CASSIAGLGEDTQYF. This chain connects TRBV19 to TRBJ2-3; D is possibly TRBD2 (5 bases). Germline assignment: CDR1 LNHDA and CDR2 SQIVND (reference sequence). V was pared by 1 base and J by 6 bases, with 14 bases between. The CDR3 runs to 15 residues.

The chain carries TRBV12-3 or TRBV12-4 and TRBJ1-2, with D unclear. This CDR3 region has 13 residues. V lost 5 bases and J 2 bases, leaving 9 bases between the germline ends. DNA of the CDR3: TGTGCCAGCAGTCCTGGACTGAACTATGGCTACACCTTC. It codes for CASSPGLNYGYTF.

Only one count was recorded for this clone. V is TRBV28 and J is TRBJ2-1, with 9 bases that match TRBD2. J was trimmed by 8 bases and V by 2 bases; bases with no gene match: 7. Germline V gene sequence: CDR1 MDHEN, CDR2 SYDVKM. The CDR3 runs to 15 residues. The CDR3 loop reads CASSLIGGRGYEQFF. CDR3 bases: TGTGCCAGCAGTTTAATCGGCGGGAGGGGGTATGAGCAGTTCTTC.

The gene calls are TRBV3-1 (or the pseudogene TRBV3-2) and TRBJ2-1; 8 bases are shared with TRBD2. The CDR3 spans 15 residues. Germline V gene data show CDR1 as LGHDT and CDR2 as YNNKEL (reference sequence). V lost 4 bases and J lost 7; bases outside the gene matches: 9. CDR3 coding DNA: TGTGCCAGCAGCCGTCCGGGACTAGGGACGAATGAGCAGTTCTTC. Translated: CASSRPGLGTNEQFF.

The chain couples TRBV5-8 to TRBJ1-1; unclear D gene. The CDR3 totals 11 residues. Germline V CDR1 and CDR2: SGHTS, YDEGEE. The V and J ends lost 3 bases and 8 bases respectively, with 8 bases between them. This chain's CDR3 is CASSSPLEAFF. The DNA of the CDR3 is TGTGCCAGCAGCTCCCCCCTGGAAGCTTTCTTT.

This clone was seen just once. The chain joins TRBV24-1 to TRBJ1-1; no clear D. The CDR3 has 13 amino acids. Germline-derived CDR1 and CDR2 are KGHDR and SFDVKD. The V gene lost 2 bases and the J gene lost 3 bases, with 6 bases spanning the gap. CDR3 nucleotides: TGTGCCACCAGTGATTACTTGGACACTGAAGCTTTCTTT. It specifies CATSDYLDTEAFF.

CDR3 loop: CATKEVPRTEAFF. In nucleotides, the CDR3 is TGTGCCACCAAGGAGGTCCCGCGCACTGAAGCTTTCTTT. V is TRBV7-9 and J is TRBJ1-1, with unresolved D. Germline V lookup: CDR1 SEHNR, CDR2 FQNEAQ (reference sequence). The CDR3 has 13 residues. The V gene lost 10 bases and the J gene lost 4 bases, with 16 bases spanning the gap.

V gene TRBV25-1 combines with J gene TRBJ1-2; D gene uncertain. V was cut by 4 bases and J by 6 bases, with 12 bases left in between. Germline V CDR1 and CDR2: MGHDK, SYGVNS. The CDR3 totals 13 residues. CDR3 coding DNA: TGTGCCAGCAGTGCCCGGGAAATGGATGGCTACACCTTC. Protein: CASSAREMDGYTF.

J is TRBJ2-6 and V is TRBV7-2; TRBD1 agrees at 9 bases. CDR3 length equals 18 residues. The trim removed 5 bases at V and 0 bases at J, leaving 8 bases unmatched. Germline lookup yields CDR1 SGHTA and CDR2 FQGNSA. The CDR3 DNA is TGTGCCAGCAGCCGCCCCGGGACAGGGCTCTCTGGGGCCAACGTCCTGACTTTC. Translation gives CASSRPGTGLSGANVLTF.

The CDR3 DNA reads TGCGCCAGCAGCTTGGACAGGGAAGGCTACGAGCAGTACTTC. It specifies CASSLDREGYEQYF. The chain joins TRBV5-1 to TRBJ2-7; D possibly corresponds to TRBD1 (6 bases). This CDR3 contains 14 residues. The germline V and J ends were trimmed by 0 bases and 3 bases, with 10 bases remaining between them. The germline CDR1 and CDR2 sequences are SGHRS and YFSETQ.

The chain couples TRBV5-6 to TRBJ2-1; 9 nucleotides match TRBD1. With V trimmed by 4 bases and J by 5 bases, 10 bases remained unmatched. Germline V lookup: CDR1 SGHDT, CDR2 YYEEEE. The CDR3 runs 16 residues. The DNA for the CDR3 is TGTGCCAGCAGCCCTACCCCCGGGACAGGGAACAATGAGCAGTTCTTC. It is translated as CASSPTPGTGNNEQFF.

The gene calls are TRBV5-1 and TRBJ2-1; 8 nucleotides align to TRBD2. The CDR3 is 14 amino acids. J gave up 7 bases and V 6 bases, and 9 bases lay outside the gene matches. CDR1 is SGHRS and CDR2 is YFSETQ in the germline V gene. The CDR3 DNA reads TGCGCCAGCACCGGGACTAGTGGCACGAATGAGCAGTTCTTC. Its protein product is CASTGTSGTNEQFF.

V and J are TRBV19 and TRBJ2-2; a weak D match, TRBD1 (7 bases). The CDR3 sequence is 16 residues long. Germline V CDR1 and CDR2: LNHDA, SQIVND (reference sequence). Trimming took off 5 bases at V and 4 bases at J, with 17 bases between the two ends. As DNA, the CDR3 is TGTGCCAGTAGTCCGCAGGGGGGCCTGAGCACCGGGGAGCTGTTTTTT. Amino acid sequence: CASSPQGGLSTGELFF.